This TCR beta chain was sequenced for a study of PD-1 blockade in classical Hodgkin lymphoma. Germline CDR1 SGHKS, CDR2 YYEKEE (reference sequence). This CDR3 region has 16 residues. V shed 5 bases, J shed 1 base, and the junction held 11 bases outside the gene matches. Note on this clone: Its antigen remains unknown.

Only in-frame clones appear in the TCRdb table, and some are missing; sequencing was by immunoSEQ multiplex PCR. Of tens of thousands of clones listed, approximately 90% were seen once; the top ten hold roughly 5.3%. This sample's time point: newly diagnosed, previously untreated cHL patient sample. Comparison came from newly diagnosed, untreated classical Hodgkin lymphoma PBMCs. General observations from the study: Healthy donors were reported to have higher baseline TCR diversity than newly diagnosed patients.

The V gene is TRBV5-5, the J gene TRBJ2-5, with 7 bases matching TRBD1. The material sequenced was peripheral blood mononuclear cells (PBMCs). This clonotype was obtained from a human donor with classical Hodgkin lymphoma. CDR3 amino acids: CASRTTSGTVQETQYF. In nucleotides, the CDR3 is TGTGCCAGCAGGACCACTTCCGGGACAGTCCAAGAGACCCAGTACTTC. The full variable domain, completed using reference TRBV5-5 and TRBJ2-5, is DAGVTQSPTHLIKTRGQQVTLRCSPISGHKSVSWYQQVLGQGPQFIFQYYEKEERGRGNFPDRFSARQFPNYSSELNVNALLLGDSALYLCASRTTSGTVQETQYFGPGTRLLVL.